This T cell receptor beta chain stems from a study of T-cell reconstitution after alpha-beta-depleted transplantation in children. V shed 0 bases and J shed 4 bases, with 12 bases lying between them. Per the germline V gene, CDR1 is DFQATT and CDR2 is SNEGSKA (reference sequence). This CDR3 spans 14 amino acids. Only a few counts were recorded for this clonotype. This sample's TCRbeta library carried unique molecular identifier barcodes. TCRdb re-derived calls from the PCR reads in MiXCR, one entry per CDR3 protein. Seen here are about 540,000 distinct CDR3 sequences, about 17% observed once, and the top ten hold 2.5% to 3.5%.

The V and J genes are TRBV20-1 and TRBJ1-1; D remains ambiguous. The sample was PBMCs from the stem cell graft donor, taken from the stem cell graft. The TCR comes from a human donor who donated a stem cell graft to a child with acute lymphoblastic leukemia. The CDR3 here is CSAREGLGSTEAFF. CDR3 nucleotide sequence: TGCAGTGCTAGAGAAGGCCTAGGGAGCACTGAAGCTTTCTTT.